This T cell receptor (beta chain) was obtained from a study of low-dose radiotherapy and immunotherapy resistance in tumors (dated by TCRdb to between 2021 and 2023). Notes on the research overall: In Cohort 1, each fraction delivered 0.5 Gy every 2 weeks, and the prescribed total PTV dose was 6.5 Gy. In Cohort 2, 1 Gy per fraction was delivered every two weeks, for a total of 13 Gy over 26 weeks. Patients were given nivolumab as a 240 mg flat dose every two weeks and ipilimumab at 1 mg/kg every six weeks, with both drugs delivered intravenously. Cyclophosphamide 200 mg/m2 was administered intravenously every two weeks, one day before each radiation and immunotherapy administration. Patients took aspirin 300 mg orally once daily for four cycles, starting on cycle 1 day 1. The trial did not randomize participants into treatment groups. The translational analysis covered eight patients: three from the first dose cohort and the first five from the second dose cohort.

This clonotype showed up many times. The antigen it binds to is not known. Base qualities are not recorded, but no much larger clone differs from it by a single base. The sample was run on an Illumina HiSeq 2500. First-strand cDNA was synthesized using Superscript III and a set of TRAV- and TRBV-specific primers, so that both TCRalpha and TCRbeta chains were covered. TCRs were amplified with Phusion for 20 to 25 PCR cycles using a constant-region primer together with the adapter attached to the V primers. The MessageAmp II aRNA Amplification Kit was used to amplify the isolated mRNA, with in vitro transcription run for more than 15 hours at 37 degrees C. mRNA for TCR sequencing was isolated with the Dynabeads mRNA DIRECT Purification Kit. Indexed Illumina adapters were added in a second approximately 24-cycle Phusion PCR, and the resulting products were purified with AMPure XP beads. In the paper's pipeline: Using custom Perl scripts, TCR sequences that encoded the same protein were pooled, out-of-frame sequences were dropped, and the abundance of each clonotype was calculated. TCR sequences supported by only a single read were excluded from analysis. Shannon entropy, Gini index, clonality, richness, and the frequency of TCRs shared between repertoires were included as repertoire metrics. TCRdb applied fastp at Q25 and MiXCR to the public reads, then kept only in-frame beta chains. One record per CDR3 amino acid sequence lists the most common genes and DNA. The V and J calls were not made by the authors but by TCRdb's processing. In all, the sample holds around 90,000 distinct CDR3 sequences, and around 18% of those were seen once. In total, the top ten clones hold 5.9% of the sample.

This specimen's time point label, interpreted: before trial treatment. Donors were enrolled in RACIN, a single-arm phase I dose-escalation trial in which nivolumab, ipilimumab, aspirin, low-dose cyclophosphamide and low-dose radiotherapy were combined. Eligible patients had advanced, TIL-negative solid tumors. Relative to germline, V is 7 bases shorter and J is 0 bases shorter, with 11 bases between their ends. The CDR3 holds 13 amino acids from the cysteine to the phenylalanine. Only CDR3 DNA remains: 39 bases, in frame from the first base. The germline V gene yields SQVTM for CDR1 and ANQGSEA for CDR2.

This material consisted of PBMCs, taken before treatment. The sequence was collected from a male donor with prostate cancer. The chain links TRBV29-1 with TRBJ2-3, with the D gene not clear enough to name. The CDR3 corresponds to CSAVGLSTDTQYF. The nucleotide sequence reads TGCAGCGCGGTTGGGCTGAGCACAGATACGCAGTATTTT.